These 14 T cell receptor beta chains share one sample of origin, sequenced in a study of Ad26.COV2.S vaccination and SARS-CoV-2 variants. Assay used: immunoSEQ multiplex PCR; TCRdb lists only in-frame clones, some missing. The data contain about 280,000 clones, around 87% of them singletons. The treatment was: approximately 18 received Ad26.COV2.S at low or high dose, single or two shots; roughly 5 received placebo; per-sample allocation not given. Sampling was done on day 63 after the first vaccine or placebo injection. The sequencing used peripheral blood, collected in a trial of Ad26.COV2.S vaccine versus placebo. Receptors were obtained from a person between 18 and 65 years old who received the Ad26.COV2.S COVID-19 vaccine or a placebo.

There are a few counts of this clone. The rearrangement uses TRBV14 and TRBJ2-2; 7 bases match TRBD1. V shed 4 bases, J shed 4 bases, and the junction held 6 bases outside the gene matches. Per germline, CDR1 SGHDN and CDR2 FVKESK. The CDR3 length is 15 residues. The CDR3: CASSRRQGVTGELFF. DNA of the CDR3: TGTGCCAGCAGCCGCCGACAGGGAGTCACCGGGGAGCTGTTTTTT.

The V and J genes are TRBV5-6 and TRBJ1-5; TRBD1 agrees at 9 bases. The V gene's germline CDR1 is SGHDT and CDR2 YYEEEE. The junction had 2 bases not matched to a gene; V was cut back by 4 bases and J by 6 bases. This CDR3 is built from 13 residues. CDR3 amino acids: CASSRTGVQPQHF. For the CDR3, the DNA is TGTGCCAGCAGCAGGACAGGGGTTCAGCCCCAGCATTTT.

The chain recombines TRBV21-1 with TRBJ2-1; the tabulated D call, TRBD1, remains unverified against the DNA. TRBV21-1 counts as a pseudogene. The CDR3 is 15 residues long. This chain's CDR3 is CASSKVQGSWDEQFF. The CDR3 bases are TGTGCCAGCAGCAAAGTACAGGGGAGTTGGGATGAGCAGTTCTTC.

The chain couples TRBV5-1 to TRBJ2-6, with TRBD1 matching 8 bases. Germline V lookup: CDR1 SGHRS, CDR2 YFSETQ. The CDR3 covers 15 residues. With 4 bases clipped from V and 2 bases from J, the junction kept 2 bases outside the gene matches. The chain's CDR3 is CASSTDRAGANVLTF. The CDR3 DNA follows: TGCGCCAGCAGCACGGACAGGGCTGGGGCCAACGTCCTGACTTTC.

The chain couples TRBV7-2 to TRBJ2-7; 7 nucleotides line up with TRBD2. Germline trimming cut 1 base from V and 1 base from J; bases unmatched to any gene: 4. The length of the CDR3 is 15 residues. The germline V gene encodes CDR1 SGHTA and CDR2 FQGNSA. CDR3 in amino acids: CASSLGGDYSYEQYF. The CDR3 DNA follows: TGTGCCAGCAGCTTAGGAGGGGACTATTCCTACGAGCAGTACTTC. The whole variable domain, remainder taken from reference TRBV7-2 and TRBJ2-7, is GAGVSQSPSNKVTEKGKDVELRCDPISGHTALYWYRQSLGQGLEFLIYFQGNSAPDKSGLPSDRFSAERTGGSVSTLTIQRTQQEDSAVYLCASSLGGDYSYEQYFGPGTRLTVT.

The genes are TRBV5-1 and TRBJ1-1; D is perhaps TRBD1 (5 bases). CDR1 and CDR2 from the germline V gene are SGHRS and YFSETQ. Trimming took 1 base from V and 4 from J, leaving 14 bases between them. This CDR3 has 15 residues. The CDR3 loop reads CASSLTRERGTEAFF. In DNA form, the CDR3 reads TGCGCCAGCAGCTTGACCAGGGAAAGAGGCACTGAAGCTTTCTTT. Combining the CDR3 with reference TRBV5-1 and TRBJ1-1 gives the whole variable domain KAGVTQTPRYLIKTRGQQVTLSCSPISGHRSVSWYQQTPGQGLQFLFEYFSETQRNKGNFPGRFSGRQFSNSRSEMNVSTLELGDSALYLCASSLTRERGTEAFFGQGTRLTVV.

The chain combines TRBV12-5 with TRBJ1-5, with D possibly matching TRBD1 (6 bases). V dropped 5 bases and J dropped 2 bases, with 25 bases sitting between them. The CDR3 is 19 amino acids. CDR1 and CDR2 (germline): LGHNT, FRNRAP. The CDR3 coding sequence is TGTGCTAGTGGTCTCAGGGACATCCCAAAATTGAGGGGCAATCAGCCCCAGCATTTT. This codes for CASGLRDIPKLRGNQPQHF.

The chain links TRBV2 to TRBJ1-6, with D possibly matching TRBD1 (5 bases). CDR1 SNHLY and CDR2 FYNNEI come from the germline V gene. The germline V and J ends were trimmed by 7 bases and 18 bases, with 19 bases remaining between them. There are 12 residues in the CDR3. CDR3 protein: CASNPVGARRHF. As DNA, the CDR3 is TGTGCCAGCAATCCTGTTGGGGCCCGTCGCCACTTT.

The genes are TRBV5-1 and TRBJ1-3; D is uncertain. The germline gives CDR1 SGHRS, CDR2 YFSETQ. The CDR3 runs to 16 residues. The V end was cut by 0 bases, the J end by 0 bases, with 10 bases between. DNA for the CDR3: TGCGCCAGCAGCTTGGGAACCCTAATCTCTGGAAACACCATATATTTT. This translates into CASSLGTLISGNTIYF.

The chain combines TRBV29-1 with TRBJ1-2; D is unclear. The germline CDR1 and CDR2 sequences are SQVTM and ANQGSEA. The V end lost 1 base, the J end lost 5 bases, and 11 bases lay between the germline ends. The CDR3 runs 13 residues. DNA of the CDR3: TGCAGCGTTGAAGGCGCATCTCTGTATGGCTACACCTTC. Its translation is CSVEGASLYGYTF.

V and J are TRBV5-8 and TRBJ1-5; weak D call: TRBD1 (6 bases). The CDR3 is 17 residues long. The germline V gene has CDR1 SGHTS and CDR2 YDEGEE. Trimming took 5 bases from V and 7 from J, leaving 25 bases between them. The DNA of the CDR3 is TGTGCCAGCAGTCGCACAGGGATTCCTTCAGCCCGGCAGCCCCAGCATTTT. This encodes CASSRTGIPSARQPQHF.

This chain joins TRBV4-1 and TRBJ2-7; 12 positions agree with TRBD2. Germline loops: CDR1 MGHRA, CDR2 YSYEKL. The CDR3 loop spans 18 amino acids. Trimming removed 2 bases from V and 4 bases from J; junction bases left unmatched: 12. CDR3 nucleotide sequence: TGCGCCAGCAGCCAATTTATCCTAGCGGGAGGGTTGAGGTACGAGCAGTACTTC. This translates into CASSQFILAGGLRYEQYF.

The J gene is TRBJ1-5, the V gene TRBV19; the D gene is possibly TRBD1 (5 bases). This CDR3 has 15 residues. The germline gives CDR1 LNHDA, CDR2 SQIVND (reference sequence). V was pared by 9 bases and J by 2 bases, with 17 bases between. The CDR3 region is CASEPGFRGNQPQHF. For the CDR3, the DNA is TGTGCCAGCGAGCCAGGGTTTAGGGGCAATCAGCCCCAGCATTTT.

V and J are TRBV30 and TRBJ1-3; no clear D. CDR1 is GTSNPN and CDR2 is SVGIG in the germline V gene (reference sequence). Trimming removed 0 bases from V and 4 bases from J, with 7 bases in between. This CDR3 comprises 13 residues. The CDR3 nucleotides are TGTGCCTGGAGTGTAGAGTTGGGAAACACCATATATTTT. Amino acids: CAWSVELGNTIYF. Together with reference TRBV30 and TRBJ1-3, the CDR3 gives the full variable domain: SQTIHQWPATLVQPVGSPLSLECTVEGTSNPNLYWYRQAAGRGLQLLFYSVGIGQISSEVPQNLSASRPQDRQFILSSKKLLLSDSGFYLCAWSVELGNTIYFGEGSWLTVV.